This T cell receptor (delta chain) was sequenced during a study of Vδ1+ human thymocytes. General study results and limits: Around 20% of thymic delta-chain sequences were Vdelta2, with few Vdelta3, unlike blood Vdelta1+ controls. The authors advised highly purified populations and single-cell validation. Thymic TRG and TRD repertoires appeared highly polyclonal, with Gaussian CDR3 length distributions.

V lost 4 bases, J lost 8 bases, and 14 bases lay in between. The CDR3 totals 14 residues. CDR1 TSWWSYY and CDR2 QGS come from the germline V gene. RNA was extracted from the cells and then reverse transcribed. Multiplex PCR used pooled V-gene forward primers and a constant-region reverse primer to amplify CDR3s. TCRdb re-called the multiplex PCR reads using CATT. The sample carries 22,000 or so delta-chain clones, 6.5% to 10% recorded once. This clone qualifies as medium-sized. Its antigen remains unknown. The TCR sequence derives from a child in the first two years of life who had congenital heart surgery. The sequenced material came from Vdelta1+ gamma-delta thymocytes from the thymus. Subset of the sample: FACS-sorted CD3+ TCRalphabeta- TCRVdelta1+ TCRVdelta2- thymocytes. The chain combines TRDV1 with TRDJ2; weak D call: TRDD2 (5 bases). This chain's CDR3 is CALGAYGSTAQLFF. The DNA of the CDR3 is TGTGCTCTTGGGGCCTACGGGTCTACTGCACAACTCTTCTTT.